The 14 T cell receptor beta chains listed next were all sequenced from one sample in a study of T cell responses to AZD1222 COVID-19 vaccine. Sequencing used immunoSEQ multiplex PCR; TCRdb keeps in-frame clones, though not all of them. Of about 140,000 clones listed, 70% to 90% are singletons. Sequences were derived from peripheral blood, sampled on day 0 of AZD1222 vaccination. Every receptor here comes from an adult in good health.

This clone was seen a handful of times. The chain employs TRBV29-1 and TRBJ2-3, with D unclear. The V end was cut by 4 bases, the J end by 10 bases, with 15 bases between. Germline values: CDR1 SQVTM, CDR2 ANQGSEA. This CDR3 is built from 12 residues. The CDR3 DNA sequence: TGCAGCGTTGTTGGGGTTCTCGATGCGCAGTATTTT. Its protein is CSVVGVLDAQYF.

The V gene is TRBV4-2, the J gene TRBJ1-4; D is possibly TRBD1 (6 bases). The germline V gene encodes CDR1 LGHNA and CDR2 YNFKEQ. This CDR3 has 12 amino acids. V lost 3 bases and J lost 8, with 7 bases in between. Here the CDR3 DNA reads TGTGCCAGCAGCCAGCAGGGGGAAAAACTGTTTTTT. Translation: CASSQQGEKLFF.

The chain recombines TRBV27 with TRBJ1-2; D gene ambiguous. The germline CDR1 and CDR2 sequences are MNHEY and SMNVEV (reference sequence). Trimming removed 4 bases from V and 0 bases from J, with 15 bases in between. The CDR3 has 16 amino acids. The DNA for the CDR3 is TGTGCCAGCAGTTCCCGAACGGGATCCCCTAACTATGGCTACACCTTC. Translating gives CASSSRTGSPNYGYTF.

This rearrangement joins TRBV7-2 to TRBJ1-2; D not certain. The germline V and J ends were trimmed by 1 base and 0 bases, with 6 bases remaining between them. Germline V gives CDR1 SGHTA, CDR2 FQGNSA. There are 14 residues in the CDR3. Here the CDR3 reads CASSLEAANYGYTF. The CDR3 region has the DNA TGTGCCAGCAGCTTAGAGGCAGCTAACTATGGCTACACCTTC. The full variable domain, its missing parts supplied by reference TRBV7-2 and TRBJ1-2, is GAGVSQSPSNKVTEKGKDVELRCDPISGHTALYWYRQSLGQGLEFLIYFQGNSAPDKSGLPSDRFSAERTGGSVSTLTIQRTQQEDSAVYLCASSLEAANYGYTFGSGTRLTVV.

This chain joins TRBV6-5 and TRBJ2-6, with D possibly matching TRBD1 (6 bases). Germline V gene lookup returns CDR1 MNHEY and CDR2 SVGAGI. V lost 7 bases and J 2 bases, leaving 9 bases between the germline ends. This CDR3 spans 14 amino acids. The CDR3 DNA follows: TGTGCCAGCACAGGGGTCGCTGGGGCCAACGTCCTGACTTTC. Amino acids: CASTGVAGANVLTF.

This clone was seen only a few times. The chain joins TRBV4-1 to TRBJ2-7, with TRBD1 matching 7 bases. Germline-derived CDR1 and CDR2 are MGHRA and YSYEKL. This CDR3 is 13 amino acids long. The junction had 7 bases not matched to a gene; V was cut back by 5 bases and J by 6 bases. CDR3 protein: CASSTRQGTEQYF. CDR3 nucleotide sequence: TGCGCCAGCAGCACCCGACAGGGCACCGAGCAGTACTTC.

In this sample, this clone turned up a few times. The rearrangement links TRBV20-1 to TRBJ2-5; D may be TRBD2 (6 bases). Trimming took 3 bases from V and 7 from J, leaving 12 bases between them. Germline V gene sequence: CDR1 DFQATT, CDR2 SNEGSKA (reference sequence). The CDR3 is 12 amino acids. CDR3 sequence (DNA): TGCAGTGCTAGTCTAGCGTTGAGGACCCAGTACTTC. Protein sequence: CSASLALRTQYF.

V usage is TRBV2 and J usage is TRBJ1-1; D is unclear. The V and J ends lost 1 base and 6 bases respectively, with 9 bases between them. The germline V gene encodes CDR1 SNHLY and CDR2 FYNNEI. The CDR3 covers 13 residues. DNA for the CDR3: TGTGCCAGCAGTGAAGTATCGGGATCTGAAGCTTTCTTT. Translating gives CASSEVSGSEAFF.

The J gene is TRBJ2-1, the V gene TRBV10-3; D is perhaps TRBD1 (6 bases). Germline V gene data show CDR1 as ENHRY and CDR2 as SYGVKD. V was shortened by 5 bases and J by 2 bases, with 13 bases between the two germline ends. The CDR3 spans 15 residues. The CDR3 nucleotides read TGTGCCATCAGTACCGCAGGACAGACCTACAATGAGCAGTTCTTC. It is translated as CAISTAGQTYNEQFF.

The chain couples TRBV6-1 to TRBJ1-3; D is ambiguous. The V gene's germline CDR1 is MNHNS and CDR2 SASEGT. With 3 bases removed from V and 0 bases from J, the gap between germline ends came to 12 bases. The CDR3 loop spans 16 amino acids. CDR3 residues: CASSESGGFSGNTIYF. The CDR3 DNA reads TGTGCCAGCAGTGAGTCTGGCGGCTTCTCTGGAAACACCATATATTTT.

The rearrangement joins TRBV5-1 to TRBJ2-1; maybe TRBD1 (5 bases). Germline V gene data show CDR1 as SGHRS and CDR2 as YFSETQ. V was pared by 0 bases and J by 3 bases, with 7 bases between. The CDR3 is made up of 14 amino acids. The CDR3 DNA reads TGCGCCAGCAGCTTGGAGGGGCTCTACAATGAGCAGTTCTTC. Translation gives CASSLEGLYNEQFF. The full variable domain, in which reference TRBV5-1 and TRBJ2-1 provide the parts outside the CDR3, is KAGVTQTPRYLIKTRGQQVTLSCSPISGHRSVSWYQQTPGQGLQFLFEYFSETQRNKGNFPGRFSGRQFSNSRSEMNVSTLELGDSALYLCASSLEGLYNEQFFGPGTRLTVL.

The gene calls are TRBV5-1 and TRBJ2-2; no clear D. The germline V gene encodes CDR1 SGHRS and CDR2 YFSETQ. Trimming shortened V by 3 bases and J by 0 bases, and 9 bases separated the two germline ends. CDR3 length: 15 amino acids. CDR3 DNA: TGCGCCAGCAGCTCCGACCGTCCGAACACCGGGGAGCTGTTTTTT. It yields the protein CASSSDRPNTGELFF.

In nucleotides, the CDR3 is TGCGCCAGCAGCCAAGGGAGGTGGGGGGCGGCTGAGCAGTTCTTC. It encodes CASSQGRWGAAEQFF. The chain combines TRBV4-1 with TRBJ2-1, with D perhaps assigned TRBD1 or TRBD2 (6 bases each). With 1 base removed from V and 9 bases from J, the gap between germline ends came to 16 bases. Germline V gene sequence: CDR1 MGHRA, CDR2 YSYEKL. The CDR3 has 15 amino acids.

This chain links TRBV2 with TRBJ1-1; no definite D call. CDR1 SNHLY and CDR2 FYNNEI come from the germline V gene. V gave up 7 bases and J gave up 4 bases, with 10 bases separating them. The CDR3 covers 12 residues. The CDR3 nucleotides read TGTGCCAGCACAAAGGACGCCACTGAAGCTTTCTTT. This translates into CASTKDATEAFF.